This entry is about one T cell receptor beta chain. Using its own MiXCR run on the 5' RACE reads, TCRdb lists one record per CDR3 protein. In the table there are fewer than 450,000 distinct CDR3 sequences, 20% to 25% of which are singletons. The data belong to a study of T-cell memory formation after mild COVID-19. Between the trimmed V and J ends, which lost 3 bases and 6 bases, there was a span of 12 bases. Germline-derived CDR1 and CDR2 are SGHAT and FQNNGV. This CDR3 spans 14 amino acids. This sequence joins TRBV11-2 and TRBJ2-1; D may match TRBD1 or TRBD2 (5 bases each). Sequences were obtained from PBMCs or a T cell subset sorted from them (not recorded which). The sequence derives from an adult woman who had mild COVID-19 (a few samples of this study predate the infection). Cell type and time point are not known. The CDR3 region has the DNA TGTGCCAGCAGCTTGGGAGACAGTCCCAATGAGCAGTTCTTC. Translating gives CASSLGDSPNEQFF.